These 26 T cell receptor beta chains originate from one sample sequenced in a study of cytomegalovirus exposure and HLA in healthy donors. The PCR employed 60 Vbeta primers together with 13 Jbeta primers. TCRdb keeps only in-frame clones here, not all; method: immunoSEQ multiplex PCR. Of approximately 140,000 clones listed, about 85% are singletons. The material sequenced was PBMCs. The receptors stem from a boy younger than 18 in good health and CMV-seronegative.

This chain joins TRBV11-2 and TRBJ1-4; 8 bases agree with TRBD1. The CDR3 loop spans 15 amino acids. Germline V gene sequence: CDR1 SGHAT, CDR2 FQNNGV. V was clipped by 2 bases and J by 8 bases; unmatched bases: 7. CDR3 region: CASSLNRGGSEKLFF. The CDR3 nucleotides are TGTGCCAGCAGCTTAAACAGGGGGGGGTCGGAAAAACTGTTTTTT.

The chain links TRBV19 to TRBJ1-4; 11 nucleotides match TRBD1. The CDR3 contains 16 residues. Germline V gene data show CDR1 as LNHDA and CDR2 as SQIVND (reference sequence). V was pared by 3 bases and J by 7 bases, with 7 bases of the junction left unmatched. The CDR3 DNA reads TGTGCCAGTAGTATCGGACAGGGGGCAGTGGGTGAAAAACTGTTTTTT. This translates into CASSIGQGAVGEKLFF.

CDR3 loop: CASSLARQMNTEAFF. As DNA, the CDR3 is TGCGCCAGCAGCTTGGCTAGACAGATGAACACTGAAGCTTTCTTT. The V call is TRBV5-1, the J call TRBJ1-1, with a possible D match to TRBD1 (5 bases). The V gene's germline CDR1 is SGHRS and CDR2 YFSETQ. V lost 0 bases and J 0 bases, leaving 9 bases between the germline ends. CDR3 size: 15 residues.

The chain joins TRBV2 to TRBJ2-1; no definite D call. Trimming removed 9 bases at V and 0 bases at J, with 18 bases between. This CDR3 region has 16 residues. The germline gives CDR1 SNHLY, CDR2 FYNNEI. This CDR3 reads CASIKRHLSSYNEQFF. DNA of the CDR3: TGTGCCAGTATAAAAAGACACTTATCCTCCTACAATGAGCAGTTCTTC.

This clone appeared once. The CDR3: CASSLVPGRAYEQYF. The CDR3 DNA sequence: TGTGCCAGCAGCTTAGTCCCAGGGCGCGCCTACGAGCAGTACTTC. The chain employs TRBV7-2 and TRBJ2-7, with D maybe TRBD1 (5 bases). The V gene lost 1 base and the J gene lost 2 bases, with 12 bases spanning the gap. Germline CDR1 and CDR2: SGHTA and FQGNSA. The CDR3 loop spans 15 amino acids.

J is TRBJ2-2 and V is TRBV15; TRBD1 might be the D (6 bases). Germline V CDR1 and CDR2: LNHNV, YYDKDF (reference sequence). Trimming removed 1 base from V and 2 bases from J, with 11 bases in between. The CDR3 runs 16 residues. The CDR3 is CATSRGGGTNTGELFF. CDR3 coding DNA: TGTGCCACCAGCAGAGGTGGGGGCACTAACACCGGGGAGCTGTTTTTT.

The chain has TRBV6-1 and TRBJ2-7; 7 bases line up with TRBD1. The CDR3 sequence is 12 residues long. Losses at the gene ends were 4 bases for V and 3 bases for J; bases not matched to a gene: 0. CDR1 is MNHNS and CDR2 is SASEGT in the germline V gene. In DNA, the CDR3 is TGTGCCAGCAGTGGGGACAGCTACGAGCAGTACTTC. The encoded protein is CASSGDSYEQYF.

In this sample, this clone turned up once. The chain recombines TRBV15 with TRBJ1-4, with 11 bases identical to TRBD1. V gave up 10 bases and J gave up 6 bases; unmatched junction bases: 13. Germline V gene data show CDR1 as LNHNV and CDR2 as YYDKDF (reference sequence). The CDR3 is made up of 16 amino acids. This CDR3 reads CAIPGQGAVQDEKLFF. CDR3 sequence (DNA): TGTGCCATCCCCGGACAGGGGGCGGTTCAGGATGAAAAACTGTTTTTT.

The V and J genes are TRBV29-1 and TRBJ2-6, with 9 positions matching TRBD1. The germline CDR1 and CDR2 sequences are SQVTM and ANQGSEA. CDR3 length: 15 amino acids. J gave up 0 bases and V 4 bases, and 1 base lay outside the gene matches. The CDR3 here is CSVGDRVSGANVLTF. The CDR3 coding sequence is TGCAGCGTTGGGGACAGGGTCTCTGGGGCCAACGTCCTGACTTTC.

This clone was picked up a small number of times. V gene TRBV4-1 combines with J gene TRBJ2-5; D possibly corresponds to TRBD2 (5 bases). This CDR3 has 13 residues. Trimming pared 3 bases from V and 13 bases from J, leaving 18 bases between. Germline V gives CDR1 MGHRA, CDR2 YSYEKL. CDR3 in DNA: TGCGCCAGCAGCCACCCTGCGGACTCTTTACGGTACTTC. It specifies CASSHPADSLRYF.

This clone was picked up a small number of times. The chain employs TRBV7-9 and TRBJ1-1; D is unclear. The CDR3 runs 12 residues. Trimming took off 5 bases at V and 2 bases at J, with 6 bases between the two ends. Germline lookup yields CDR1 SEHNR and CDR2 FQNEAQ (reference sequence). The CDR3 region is CASSPSNTEAFF. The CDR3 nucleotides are TGTGCCAGCAGCCCGTCTAACACTGAAGCTTTCTTT.

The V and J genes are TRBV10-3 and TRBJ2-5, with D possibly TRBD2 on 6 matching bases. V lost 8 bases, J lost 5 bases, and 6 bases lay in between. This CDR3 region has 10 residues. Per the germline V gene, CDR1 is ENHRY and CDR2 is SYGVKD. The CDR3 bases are TGTGCCATCGGGGGGGAGACCCAGTACTTC. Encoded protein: CAIGGETQYF.

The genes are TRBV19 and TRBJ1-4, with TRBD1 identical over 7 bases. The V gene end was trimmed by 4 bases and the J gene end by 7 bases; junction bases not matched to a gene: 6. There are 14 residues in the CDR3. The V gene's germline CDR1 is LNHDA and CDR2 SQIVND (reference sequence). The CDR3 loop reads CASSKDRVGEKLFF. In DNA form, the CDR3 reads TGTGCCAGTAGTAAAGACAGGGTTGGTGAAAAACTGTTTTTT.

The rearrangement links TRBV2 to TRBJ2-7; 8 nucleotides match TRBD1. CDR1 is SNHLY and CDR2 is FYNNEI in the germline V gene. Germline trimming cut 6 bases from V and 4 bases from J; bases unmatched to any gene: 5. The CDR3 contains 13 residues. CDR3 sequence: CASSATGVYEQYF. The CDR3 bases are TGTGCCAGCAGCGCGACAGGGGTTTACGAGCAGTACTTC.

The CDR3 bases are TGTGCCTGGAGTATCTGGCGGGGGGCCAAAAACATTCAGTACTTC. Residues: CAWSIWRGAKNIQYF. The rearrangement links TRBV30 to TRBJ2-4; 7 bases are shared with TRBD2. This CDR3 has 15 amino acids. CDR1 and CDR2 from the germline V gene are GTSNPN and SVGIG (reference sequence). V shed 2 bases, J shed 1 base, and the junction held 5 bases outside the gene matches. The full variable domain, with the rest looked up from reference TRBV30 and TRBJ2-4, is SQTIHQWPATLVQPVGSPLSLECTVEGTSNPNLYWYRQAAGRGLQLLFYSVGIGQISSEVPQNLSASRPQDRQFILSSKKLLLSDSGFYLCAWSIWRGAKNIQYFGAGTRLSVL.

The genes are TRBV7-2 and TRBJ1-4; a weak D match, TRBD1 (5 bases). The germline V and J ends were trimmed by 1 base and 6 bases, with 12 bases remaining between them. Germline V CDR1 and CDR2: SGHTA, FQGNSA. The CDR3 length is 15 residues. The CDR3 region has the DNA TGTGCCAGCAGCTTAGATCAGGGTTCGGATGAAAAACTGTTTTTT. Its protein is CASSLDQGSDEKLFF.

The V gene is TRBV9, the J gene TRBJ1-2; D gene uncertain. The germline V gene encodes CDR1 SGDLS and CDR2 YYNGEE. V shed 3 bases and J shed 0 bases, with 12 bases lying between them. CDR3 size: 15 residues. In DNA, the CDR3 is TGTGCCAGCAGCGCCGCATGGGCCGCTAACTATGGCTACACCTTC. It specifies CASSAAWAANYGYTF.

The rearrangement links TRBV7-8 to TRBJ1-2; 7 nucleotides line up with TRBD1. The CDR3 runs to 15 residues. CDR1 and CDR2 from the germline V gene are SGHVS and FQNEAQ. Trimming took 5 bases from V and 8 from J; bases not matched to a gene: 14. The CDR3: CASSPSRQGDYGYTF. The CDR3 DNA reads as TGTGCCAGCAGCCCGAGTAGGCAGGGGGATTACGGCTACACCTTC.

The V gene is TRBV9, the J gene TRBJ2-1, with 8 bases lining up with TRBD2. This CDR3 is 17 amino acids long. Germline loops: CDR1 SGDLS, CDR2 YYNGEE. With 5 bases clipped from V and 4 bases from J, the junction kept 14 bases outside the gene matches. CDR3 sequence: CASSTTGGGPRYNEQFF. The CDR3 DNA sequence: TGTGCCAGCAGTACCACGGGGGGGGGCCCGCGGTACAATGAGCAGTTCTTC.

This CDR3 is CASSQTNYNEQFF. The DNA of the CDR3 is TGTGCCAGCAGTCAGACTAACTACAATGAGCAGTTCTTC. The chain recombines TRBV2 with TRBJ2-1; TRBD2 might be the D (5 bases). Trimming removed 5 bases at V and 3 bases at J, with 8 bases between. The CDR3 sequence is 13 residues long. Per the germline V gene, CDR1 is SNHLY and CDR2 is FYNNEI.

CDR3 DNA sequence: TGTGCCAGCAGCTCGGGACAGGGGACCATTCAGTACTTC. Amino acid sequence: CASSSGQGTIQYF. This sequence joins TRBV11-3 and TRBJ2-4; 10 bases align to TRBD1. The CDR3 contains 13 residues. The germline V gene has CDR1 SGHNT and CDR2 YENEEA. The J segment lost 9 bases and the V segment lost 4 bases, leaving 3 bases of the junction unmatched.

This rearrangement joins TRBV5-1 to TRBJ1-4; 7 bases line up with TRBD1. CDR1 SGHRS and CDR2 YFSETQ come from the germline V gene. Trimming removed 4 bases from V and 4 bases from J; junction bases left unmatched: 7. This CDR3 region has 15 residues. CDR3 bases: TGCGCCAGCAGCACCGAGGGGGACAGTAATGAAAAACTGTTTTTT. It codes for CASSTEGDSNEKLFF.

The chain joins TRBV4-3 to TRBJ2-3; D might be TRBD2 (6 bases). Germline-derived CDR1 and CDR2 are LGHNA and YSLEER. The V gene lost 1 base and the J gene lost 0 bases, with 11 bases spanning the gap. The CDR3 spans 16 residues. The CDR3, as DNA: TGCGCCAGCAGCCAAGCTAGCGCTTCTAGCACAGATACGCAGTATTTT. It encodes CASSQASASSTDTQYF.

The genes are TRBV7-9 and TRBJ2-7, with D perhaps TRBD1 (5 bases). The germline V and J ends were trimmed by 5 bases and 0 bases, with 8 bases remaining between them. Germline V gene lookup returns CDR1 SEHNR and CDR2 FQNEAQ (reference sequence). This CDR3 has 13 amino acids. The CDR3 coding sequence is TGTGCCAGCAGCCCGACAGTCTCCTACGAGCAGTACTTC. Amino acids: CASSPTVSYEQYF.

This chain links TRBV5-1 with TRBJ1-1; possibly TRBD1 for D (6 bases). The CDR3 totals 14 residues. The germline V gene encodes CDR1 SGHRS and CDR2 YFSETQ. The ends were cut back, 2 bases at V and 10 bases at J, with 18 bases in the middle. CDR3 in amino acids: CASSFTGYGRGAFF. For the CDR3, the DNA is TGCGCCAGCAGCTTTACAGGGTACGGCCGCGGAGCTTTCTTT.

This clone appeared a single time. The DNA of the CDR3 is TGTGCCAGCAGCTTAGGCGGGGGCGCATCCTACGAGCAGTACTTC. Encoded protein: CASSLGGGASYEQYF. This chain joins TRBV7-2 and TRBJ2-7; tentative D call: TRBD2 (7 bases). The CDR3 consists of 15 residues. Germline V gene lookup returns CDR1 SGHTA and CDR2 FQGNSA. Trimming removed 1 base from V and 1 base from J, with 11 bases in between.